The rows below give T cell receptor beta chains drawn from one sample of a study of blood T cells in healthy people across ages. TCRdb reprocessed the 5' RACE reads via MiXCR and lists one record per CDR3 protein. The profile shows 700,000 to 850,000 distinct CDR3 sequences, roughly 50% of them singletons. The sequenced material came from blood. These receptors were collected from an elderly man in good health. CDR3s leave out the opening cysteine and the closing phenylalanine or tryptophan. Only part of the rows carry a size: once, few, many, or a class if the clone is expanded.

length	size	V	J	CDR3
10	NA	TRBV29-1	TRBJ2-1	SVAQTHNEQF
12	NA	TRBV5-5	TRBJ1-6	ASSRTFYNSPLH
10	few	TRBV25-1	TRBJ2-7	ASTAGPYEQY
14	once	TRBV24-1	TRBJ2-3	ATSPNSGRALGYAY
11	NA	TRBV6-6	TRBJ1-1	ASKQGMGTEAF
15	NA	TRBV5-1	TRBJ2-1	ASSGLAGPSSYDEQF
14	NA	TRBV24-1	TRBJ2-5	ATSDLRGTGKETQY
13	once	TRBV29-1	TRBJ2-1	SVEVSTVSYNEQF
11	NA	TRBV7-3	TRBJ1-1	ASSAQGWGEAF
13	NA	TRBV28	TRBJ2-3	ASSLAGGFTDTQY
11	few	TRBV5-1	TRBJ2-7	ASSLEPAREQY
15	NA	TRBV19	TRBJ2-5	ASSMGVAGGPRDEQY
11	NA	TRBV29-1	TRBJ1-1	SVVGQLGGEAF
9	NA	TRBV6-6	TRBJ1-4	ASGATEKLF
12	once	TRBV5-1	TRBJ2-7	ASSLWQGSYEQY
13	NA	TRBV9	TRBJ1-2	ASSVPRGLNYGYT
13	few	TRBV14	TRBJ2-7	ASSQDRTGRSEQY
12	few	TRBV24-1	TRBJ2-3	ATRETGGDRYAY
13	NA	TRBV6-1	TRBJ1-5	ASRGGGKGNQPQH
13	few	TRBV14	TRBJ2-7	ASSQDYRGRDEQY
13	few	TRBV7-2	TRBJ1-5	ASSVQGGSNQPQH
13	NA	TRBV29-1	TRBJ2-1	SVPRTSGVYNEQF
14	few	TRBV7-2	TRBJ2-6	ASSLVRASGANVLT
10	NA	TRBV28	TRBJ1-5	ASSFFGSPQH
12	NA	TRBV6-2/TRBV6-3	TRBJ2-3	ASSYSPGDRYAY
10	NA	TRBV29-1	TRBJ2-7	SVQAGTYGQY
13	NA	TRBV28	TRBJ2-7	ASSLSGARSYEQY
13	NA	TRBV6-5	TRBJ2-1	ASSYAAGTGRGQF
15	NA	TRBV4-1	TRBJ2-1	ASSQDPGLGAYNEQF
12	NA	TRBV30	TRBJ1-1	AWRPGDLNTEAF
11	NA	TRBV27	TRBJ1-2	ASSLGQGYGHT
10	NA	TRBV2	TRBJ2-1	ASRTVYNEQF
11	once	TRBV5-6	NA	ASTEQGMETQY
16	NA	TRBV10-1	NA	ASSEYMGPDGGKETQY
13	NA	TRBV3-1	TRBJ1-6	ASSSDSAYNSPLH
13	NA	TRBV12-3/TRBV12-4	TRBJ1-1	ASSLRGQGTTEAF
12	few	TRBV6-1	TRBJ1-2	ASSRGRTANGYT
12	NA	TRBV10-3	TRBJ1-2	AISAGQGNYGYT
14	NA	TRBV27	TRBJ2-3	ASSSGLAAFGDTQY
13	few	TRBV5-1	TRBJ2-5	ASSPATGAGETQY
13	few	TRBV20-1	TRBJ2-7	SAALTAKPSYEQY
13	few	TRBV29-1	TRBJ2-4	SVGPTSLTKNIQY
12	NA	TRBV5-1	TRBJ1-2	ASSTGDFNYGYT
13	NA	TRBV28	NA	ASSFAGSGTYEQY
13	NA	TRBV6-6	TRBJ2-7	ASSYPSSGSYEQY
12	NA	TRBV10-3	TRBJ2-3	AISEPGGHRDAY
12	NA	TRBV12-3/TRBV12-4	TRBJ2-4	ASSYGTTYEEQY
12	many	TRBV5-1	TRBJ2-5	ASSLAAARETQY
12	few	TRBV3-1	TRBJ2-3	ASSAPSQGRYAY
13	NA	TRBV6-1	TRBJ2-7	AGDGGAGVGRTQY
13	NA	TRBV20-1	TRBJ2-7	SARKLAGSSYEQY
12	few	TRBV6-1	NA	ASSEIEGEYEQY
16	NA	TRBV18	TRBJ2-5	ASSPRPPRDRGPVEQY
15	NA	TRBV6-1	TRBJ2-7	ARSPGLAGGSSYEQY